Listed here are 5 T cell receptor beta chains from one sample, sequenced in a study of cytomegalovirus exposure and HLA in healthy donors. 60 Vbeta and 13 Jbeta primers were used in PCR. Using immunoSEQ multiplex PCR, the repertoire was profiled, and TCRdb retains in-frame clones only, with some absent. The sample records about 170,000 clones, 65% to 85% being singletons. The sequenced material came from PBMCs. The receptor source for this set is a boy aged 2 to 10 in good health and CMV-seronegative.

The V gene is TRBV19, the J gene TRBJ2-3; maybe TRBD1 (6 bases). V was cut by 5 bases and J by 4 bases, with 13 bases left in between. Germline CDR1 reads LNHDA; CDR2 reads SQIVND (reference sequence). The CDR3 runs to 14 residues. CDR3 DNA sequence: TGTGCCAGTAGTGCACAGGGTAGATCAGATACGCAGTATTTT. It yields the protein CASSAQGRSDTQYF.

The CDR3 region is CASSQETGGNTEAFF. Written as DNA, the CDR3 is TGCGCCAGCAGCCAAGAAACAGGGGGAAACACTGAAGCTTTCTTT. The rearrangement joins TRBV4-3 to TRBJ1-1; 8 bases are a match to TRBD1. The V gene's germline CDR1 is LGHNA and CDR2 YSLEER. CDR3 size: 15 residues. J lost 2 bases, V lost 0 bases, and 2 bases had no gene match.

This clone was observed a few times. This CDR3 is CASSYDGGSYNEQFF. In nucleotides, the CDR3 is TGTGCCAGCTCCTACGACGGAGGTTCCTACAATGAGCAGTTCTTC. This rearrangement joins TRBV11-2 to TRBJ2-1; tentatively, D is TRBD2 (5 bases). V shed 8 bases and J shed 1 base, with 15 bases lying between them. Germline lookup yields CDR1 SGHAT and CDR2 FQNNGV. This CDR3 spans 15 amino acids.

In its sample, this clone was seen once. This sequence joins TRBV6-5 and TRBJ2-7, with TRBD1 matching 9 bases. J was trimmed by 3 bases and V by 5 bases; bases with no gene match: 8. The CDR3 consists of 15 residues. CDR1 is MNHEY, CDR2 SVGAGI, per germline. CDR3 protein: CASSQQGAYVYEQYF. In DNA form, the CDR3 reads TGTGCCAGCAGTCAACAGGGGGCATACGTCTACGAGCAGTACTTC.

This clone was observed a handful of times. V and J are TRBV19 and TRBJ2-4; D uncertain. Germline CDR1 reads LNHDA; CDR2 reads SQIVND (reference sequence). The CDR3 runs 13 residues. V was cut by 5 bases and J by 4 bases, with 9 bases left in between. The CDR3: CASSPSTKNIQYF. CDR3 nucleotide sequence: TGTGCCAGTAGTCCTAGTACTAAAAACATTCAGTACTTC.